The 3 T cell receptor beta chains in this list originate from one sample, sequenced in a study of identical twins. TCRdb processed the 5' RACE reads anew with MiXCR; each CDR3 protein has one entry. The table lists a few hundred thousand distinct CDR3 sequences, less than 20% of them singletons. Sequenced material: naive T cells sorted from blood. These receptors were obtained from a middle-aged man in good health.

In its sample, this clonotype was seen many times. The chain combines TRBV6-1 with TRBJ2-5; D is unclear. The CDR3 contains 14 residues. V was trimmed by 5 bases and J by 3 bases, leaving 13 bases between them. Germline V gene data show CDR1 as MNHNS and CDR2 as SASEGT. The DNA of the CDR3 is TGTGCCAGCAGTCCCTCTCCGCAGAAAGAGACCCAGTACTTC. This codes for CASSPSPQKETQYF.

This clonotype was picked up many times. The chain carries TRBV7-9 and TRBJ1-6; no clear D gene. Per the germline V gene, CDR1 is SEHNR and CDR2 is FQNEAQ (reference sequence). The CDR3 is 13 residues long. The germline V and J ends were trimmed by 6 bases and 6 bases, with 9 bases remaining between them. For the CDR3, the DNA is TGTGCCAGCAGACCAGGACTTAATTCACCCCTCCACTTT. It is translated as CASRPGLNSPLHF.

CDR3 protein: CASSLFTTAGRYGYTF. Here the CDR3 DNA reads TGTGCCAGCAGTTTATTTACGACAGCGGGTCGTTATGGCTACACCTTC. V usage is TRBV12-3 or TRBV12-4 and J usage is TRBJ1-2; tentative D call: TRBD1 (5 bases). The CDR3 totals 16 residues. Between the trimmed V and J ends, which lost 2 bases and 5 bases, there was a span of 18 bases.